Given below is one TCR beta chain in context. Data came from immunoSEQ multiplex PCR; TCRdb stores just in-frame clones and leaves some out. Of under 300,000 clones listed, about 80% were seen once; the top ten hold over 3%. The CDR3 consists of 15 residues. J lost 9 bases, V lost 5 bases, and 10 bases had no gene match. Germline V gene data show CDR1 as MNHEY and CDR2 as SVGAGI. The data derive from a study of blood T cell repertoires in COVID-19. The V call is TRBV6-5, the J call TRBJ2-1; 10 positions match TRBD1. Sequenced sample: peripheral blood. The sequence derives from a woman aged 80 or over with acute or convalescent COVID-19. The CDR3 DNA reads TGTGCCAGCAGTCGCCCCGGGACAGGGGTCGGTGAGCAGTTCTTC. Translation: CASSRPGTGVGEQFF.